The 2 T cell receptor beta chains below were found in one sample sequenced in a study of blood T cell repertoires in COVID-19 (dated by TCRdb to 2020 to 2021). The library relied on the immunoSEQ multiplex PCR assay. The table comes from immuneACCESS by way of TCRdb, which keeps in-frame sequences with V and J called. Part of the clones is missing from these tables; in studies checked, under half for an unresolved V gene and the rest for unknown reasons. Across this sample there are fewer than 300,000 clones, with approximately 91% seen only once. The ten biggest clones cover approximately 2.4% of the sample. The sequenced sample consisted of PBMCs or T cells enriched from blood (not recorded which). These receptors originate from a woman in her forties with acute COVID-19.

The CDR3 sequence is CSASLDRVDYNEQFF. The DNA of the CDR3 is TGCAGTGCTAGTCTCGACAGGGTAGACTACAATGAGCAGTTCTTC. V usage is TRBV20-1 and J usage is TRBJ2-1; TRBD1 aligns across 7 bases. The CDR3 totals 15 residues. The V gene end was trimmed by 3 bases and the J gene end by 3 bases; junction bases not matched to a gene: 8. Germline CDR1 DFQATT, CDR2 SNEGSKA (reference sequence).

V is TRBV5-1 and J is TRBJ2-7, with 7 bases aligning to TRBD2. The length of the CDR3 is 14 residues. The trim removed 4 bases at V and 6 bases at J, leaving 10 bases unmatched. Germline lookup yields CDR1 SGHRS and CDR2 YFSETQ. The CDR3 loop reads CASSEEGGPIEQYF. The CDR3 DNA reads TGCGCCAGCAGCGAGGAGGGAGGGCCCATCGAGCAGTACTTC.